The T cell receptor beta chain described here comes from a study of Ad26.COV2.S vaccination and SARS-CoV-2 variants. The method was immunoSEQ multiplex PCR; TCRdb's version includes in-frame clones alone and lacks a portion of them. Of about 350,000 clones listed, roughly 89% are singletons. Germline V lookup: CDR1 ENHRY, CDR2 SYGVKD. The CDR3 has 14 residues. Between the trimmed V and J ends, which lost 2 bases and 6 bases, there was a span of 13 bases. Indicated treatment: some 19 received Ad26.COV2.S at low or high dose, single or two shots; about 5 received placebo; per-sample allocation not given. Day 63 after the first vaccine or placebo injection was the time point for sampling.

The TCR was taken from a person aged 18-65 years who received the Ad26.COV2.S COVID-19 vaccine or a placebo. The material was peripheral blood, obtained in a trial of Ad26.COV2.S vaccine versus placebo. The V and J genes are TRBV10-3 and TRBJ1-1, with D perhaps matching TRBD1 (6 bases). In DNA form, the CDR3 reads TGTGCCATCAGTGAGCGGACAGATTACTCTGAAGCTTTCTTT. Its protein product is CAISERTDYSEAFF.